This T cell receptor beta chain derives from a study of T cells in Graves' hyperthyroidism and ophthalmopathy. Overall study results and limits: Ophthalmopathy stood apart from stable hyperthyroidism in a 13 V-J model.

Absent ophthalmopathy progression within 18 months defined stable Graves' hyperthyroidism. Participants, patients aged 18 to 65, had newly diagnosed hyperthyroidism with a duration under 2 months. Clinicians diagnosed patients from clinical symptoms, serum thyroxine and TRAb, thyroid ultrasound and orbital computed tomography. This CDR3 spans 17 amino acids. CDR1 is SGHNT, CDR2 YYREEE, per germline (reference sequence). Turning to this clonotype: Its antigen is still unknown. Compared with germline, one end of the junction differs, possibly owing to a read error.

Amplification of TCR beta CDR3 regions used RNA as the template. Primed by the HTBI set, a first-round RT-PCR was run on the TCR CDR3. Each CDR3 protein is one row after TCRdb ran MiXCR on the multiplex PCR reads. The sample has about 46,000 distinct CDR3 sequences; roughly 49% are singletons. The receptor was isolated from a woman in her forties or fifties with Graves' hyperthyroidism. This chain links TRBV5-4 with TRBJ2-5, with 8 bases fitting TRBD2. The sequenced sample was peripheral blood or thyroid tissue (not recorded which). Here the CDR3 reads CASSHSGIRPNQETQYF. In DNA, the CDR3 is TGTGCCAGCAGCCATAGCGGGATCCGCCCGAACCAGGAGACCCAGTACTTC.